This TCR beta chain was recorded in a study of blood T cell repertoires in COVID-19. Concerning this clone itself: In the same sample, other DNA sequences code for this CDR3.

As processed by the authors: Reference gene primer amplification in the assay estimated nucleated cell counts. The method was immunoSEQ multiplex PCR; TCRdb's version includes in-frame clones alone and lacks a portion of them. V, J and clone size derive from that table, while D and trimming were established from the DNA sequence. The sample contains 130,000 to 150,000 clones, around four fifths of which appear only once. Looked up from germline, CDR1 is KGHDR and CDR2 is SFDVKD. The V gene end was trimmed by 3 bases and the J gene end by 4 bases; junction bases not matched to a gene: 3. The CDR3 extends over 15 amino acids.

This sequence joins TRBV24-1 and TRBJ1-3; 9 bases line up with TRBD1. The receptor was isolated from a woman in her thirties or forties with active or convalescent COVID-19. The material sequenced was peripheral blood. CDR3 residues: CATSDGTGPGNTIYF. The CDR3 DNA reads TGTGCCACCAGTGATGGGACAGGGCCAGGAAACACCATATATTTT.